This T cell receptor (beta chain) was obtained from a study of cytomegalovirus exposure and HLA in healthy donors. On this clone itself: Its matching antigen is unknown.

Vbeta (60) and Jbeta (13) primers were used in the PCR. The protocol was immunoSEQ multiplex PCR, while the TCRdb copy is restricted to in-frame clones and leaves out a portion. The sample contains roughly 130,000 clones, just under 80% of which appear only once. Germline CDR1 and CDR2: LNHDA and SQIVND (reference sequence). The CDR3 consists of 16 residues. V shed 6 bases, J shed 5 bases, and the junction held 14 bases outside the gene matches. General study results and limits: Cytomegalovirus association was assigned to some 160 TCR beta chains. A few CMV-associated chains proved CMV antigen-specific in vitro. High specificity and sensitivity for cytomegalovirus status were reported for the classifier. Later analysis demonstrated an association between a missense DCLRE1C variant and TCR beta V- and J-gene trimming.

The sequencing sample was made of PBMCs. The chain is built from TRBV19 and TRBJ1-1; 8 bases line up with TRBD1. This TCR derives from a woman between 35 and 50 years old in good health and CMV-seronegative. DNA of the CDR3: TGTGCCAGTAGCAGTCACCTAGGACAGGGAATGACTGAAGCTTTCTTT. Translated, it gives CASSSHLGQGMTEAFF.